The T cell receptor beta chain described here comes from a study of CD8+ T cells in alopecia areata. As for the study in general: Oral tofacitinib, 5 to 10 mg twice daily, was given in an open-label trial. Study results and caveats: While tofacitinib was given, many expanded lesional clones persisted in scalp and blood. Clonality in the scalp and expanded CD8+ clones ranked among the top 100 were significantly decreased by tofacitinib.

The authors extracted RNA and reverse transcribed it into cDNA as the sequencing template. The method was immunoSEQ multiplex PCR; TCRdb's version includes in-frame clones alone and lacks a portion of them. Of approximately 300,000 clones detected, roughly 50% appear once; the ten largest clones hold around 1.8%. Treatment specified: oral pan-JAK inhibitor, 5-10 mg twice daily. It was from alopecia areata patients that lesional scalp punch biopsies and peripheral blood were collected. For this clone: Its antigen is unidentified.

With 6 bases removed from V and 7 bases from J, the gap between germline ends came to 12 bases. The germline gives CDR1 SQVTM, CDR2 ANQGSEA. The CDR3 runs to 11 residues. The chain links TRBV29-1 to TRBJ1-1, with D perhaps matching TRBD1 (5 bases). The sequence came from a human donor with alopecia areata. The sequences come from CD4+ T cells sorted from blood, collected at week 24, from a patient treated with tofacitinib. The CDR3 loop is CSVRDIGEAFF. The CDR3 DNA reads TGCAGCGTCAGGGATATCGGTGAAGCTTTCTTT.